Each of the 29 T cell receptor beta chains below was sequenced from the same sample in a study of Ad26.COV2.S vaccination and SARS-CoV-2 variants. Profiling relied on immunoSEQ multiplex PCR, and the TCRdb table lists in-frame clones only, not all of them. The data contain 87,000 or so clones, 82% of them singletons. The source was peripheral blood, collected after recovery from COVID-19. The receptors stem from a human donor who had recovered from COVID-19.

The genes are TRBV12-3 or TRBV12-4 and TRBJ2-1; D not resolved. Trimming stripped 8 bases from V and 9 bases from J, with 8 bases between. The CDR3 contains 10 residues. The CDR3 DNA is TGTGCCAGCGGTGGCCCTGAGCAGTTCTTC. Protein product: CASGGPEQFF.

CDR3 loop: CASSYPQGNEQYF. The CDR3 region has the DNA TGTGCCAGCAGCTATCCGCAAGGTAACGAGCAGTACTTC. This sequence joins TRBV7-9 and TRBJ2-7; D not resolved. This CDR3 region has 13 residues. V lost 4 bases and J 5 bases, leaving 12 bases between the germline ends. Germline values: CDR1 SEHNR, CDR2 FQNEAQ (reference sequence).

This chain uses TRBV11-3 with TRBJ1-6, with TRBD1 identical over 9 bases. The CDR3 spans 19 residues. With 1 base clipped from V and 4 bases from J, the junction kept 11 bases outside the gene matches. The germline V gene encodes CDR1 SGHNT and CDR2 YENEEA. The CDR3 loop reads CASSLGLAGTGSYNSPLHF. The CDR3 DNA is TGTGCCAGCAGCTTAGGACTCGCCGGGACAGGGAGTTATAATTCACCCCTCCACTTT.

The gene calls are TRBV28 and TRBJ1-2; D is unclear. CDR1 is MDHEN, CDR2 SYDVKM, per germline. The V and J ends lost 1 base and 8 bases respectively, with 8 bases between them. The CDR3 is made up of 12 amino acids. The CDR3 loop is CASSLYGKGYTF. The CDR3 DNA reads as TGTGCCAGCAGTTTATACGGGAAGGGCTACACCTTC.

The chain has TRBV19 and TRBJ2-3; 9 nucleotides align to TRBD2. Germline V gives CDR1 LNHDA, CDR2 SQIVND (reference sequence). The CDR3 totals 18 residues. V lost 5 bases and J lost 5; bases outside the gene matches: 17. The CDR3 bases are TGTGCCAGTAGTGGTATCCCTCAGGGCGGGAGGGCCGTAGATACGCAGTATTTT. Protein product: CASSGIPQGGRAVDTQYF. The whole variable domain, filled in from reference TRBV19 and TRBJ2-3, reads DGGITQSPKYLFRKEGQNVTLSCEQNLNHDAMYWYRQDPGQGLRLIYYSQIVNDFQKGDIAEGYSVSREKKESFPLTVTSAQKNPTAFYLCASSGIPQGGRAVDTQYFGPGTRLTVL.

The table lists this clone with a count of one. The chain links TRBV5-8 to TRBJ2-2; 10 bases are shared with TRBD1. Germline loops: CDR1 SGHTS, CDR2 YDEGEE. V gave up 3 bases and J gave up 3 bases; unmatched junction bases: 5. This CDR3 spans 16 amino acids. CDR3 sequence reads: CASSSPGQGHTGELFF. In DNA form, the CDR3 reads TGTGCCAGCAGCTCACCGGGACAGGGGCACACCGGGGAGCTGTTTTTT.

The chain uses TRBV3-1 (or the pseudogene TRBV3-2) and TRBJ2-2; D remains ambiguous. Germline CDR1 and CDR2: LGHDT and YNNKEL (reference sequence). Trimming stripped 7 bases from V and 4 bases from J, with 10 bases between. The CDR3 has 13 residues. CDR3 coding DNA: TGTGCCAGCACCGAACGGCTCACCGGGGAGCTGTTTTTT. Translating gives CASTERLTGELFF.

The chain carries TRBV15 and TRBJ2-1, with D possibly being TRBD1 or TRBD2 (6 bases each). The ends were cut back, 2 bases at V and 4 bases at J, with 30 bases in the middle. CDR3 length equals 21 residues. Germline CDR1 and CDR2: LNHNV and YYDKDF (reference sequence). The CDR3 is CATSRSFYSLGGGVRYNEQFF. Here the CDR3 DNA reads TGTGCCACCAGCAGATCATTTTATTCCCTCGGAGGGGGAGTTAGGTACAATGAGCAGTTCTTC.

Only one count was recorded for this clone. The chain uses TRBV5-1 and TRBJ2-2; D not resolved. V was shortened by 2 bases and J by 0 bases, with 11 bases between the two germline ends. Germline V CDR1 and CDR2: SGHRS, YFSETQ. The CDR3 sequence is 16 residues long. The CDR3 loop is CASSFLRNANTGELFF. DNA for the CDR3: TGCGCCAGCAGCTTCCTCAGGAACGCGAACACCGGGGAGCTGTTTTTT. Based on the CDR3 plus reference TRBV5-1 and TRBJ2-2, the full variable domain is KAGVTQTPRYLIKTRGQQVTLSCSPISGHRSVSWYQQTPGQGLQFLFEYFSETQRNKGNFPGRFSGRQFSNSRSEMNVSTLELGDSALYLCASSFLRNANTGELFFGEGSRLTVL.

CDR3 protein: CASSSRIGSRNQPQHF. The CDR3, as DNA: TGTGCCAGCAGTTCCCGAATTGGGAGCCGCAATCAGCCCCAGCATTTT. V is TRBV11-3 and J is TRBJ1-5; no reliable D call. Trimming removed 6 bases from V and 2 bases from J, with 17 bases in between. The CDR3 length is 16 residues. CDR1 is SGHNT, CDR2 YENEEA, per germline.

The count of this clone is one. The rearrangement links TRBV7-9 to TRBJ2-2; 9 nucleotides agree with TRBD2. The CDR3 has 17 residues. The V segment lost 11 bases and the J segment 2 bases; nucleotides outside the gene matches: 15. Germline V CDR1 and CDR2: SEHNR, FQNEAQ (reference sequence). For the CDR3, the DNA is TGTGCCTATATCAACATAGCGGGAGTTGGAAACACCGGGGAGCTGTTTTTT. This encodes CAYINIAGVGNTGELFF.

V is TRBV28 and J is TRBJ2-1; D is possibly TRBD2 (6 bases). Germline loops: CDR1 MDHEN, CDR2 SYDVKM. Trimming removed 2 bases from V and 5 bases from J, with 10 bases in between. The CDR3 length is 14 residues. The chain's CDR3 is CASSLPGLHNEQFF. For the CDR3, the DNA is TGTGCCAGCAGTTTACCGGGACTTCACAATGAGCAGTTCTTC.

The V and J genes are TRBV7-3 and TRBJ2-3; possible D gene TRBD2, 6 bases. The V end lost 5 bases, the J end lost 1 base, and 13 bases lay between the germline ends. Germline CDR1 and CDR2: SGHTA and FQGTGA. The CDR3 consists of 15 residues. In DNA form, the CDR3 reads TGTGCCAGCAGCCATAGCGGTACCGGCACAGATACGCAGTATTTT. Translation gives CASSHSGTGTDTQYF.

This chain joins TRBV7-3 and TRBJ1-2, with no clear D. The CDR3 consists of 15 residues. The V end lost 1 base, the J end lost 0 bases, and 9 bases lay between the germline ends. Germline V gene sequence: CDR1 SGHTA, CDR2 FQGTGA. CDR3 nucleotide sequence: TGTGCCAGCAGCTTAAGTATCAGTTCTAACTATGGCTACACCTTC. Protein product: CASSLSISSNYGYTF.

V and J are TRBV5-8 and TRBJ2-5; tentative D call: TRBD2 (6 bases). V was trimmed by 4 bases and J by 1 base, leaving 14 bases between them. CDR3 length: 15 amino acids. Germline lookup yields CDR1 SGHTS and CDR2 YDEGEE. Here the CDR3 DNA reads TGTGCCAGCAGCCAAGCCCTGACTAGCCAAGAGACCCAGTACTTC. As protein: CASSQALTSQETQYF.

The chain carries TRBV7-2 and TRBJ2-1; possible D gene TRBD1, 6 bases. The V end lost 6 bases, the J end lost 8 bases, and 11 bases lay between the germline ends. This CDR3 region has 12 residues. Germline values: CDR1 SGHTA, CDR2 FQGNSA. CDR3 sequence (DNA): TGTGCCAGCAGGAAAACAGGGTATGAGCAGTTCTTC. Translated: CASRKTGYEQFF.

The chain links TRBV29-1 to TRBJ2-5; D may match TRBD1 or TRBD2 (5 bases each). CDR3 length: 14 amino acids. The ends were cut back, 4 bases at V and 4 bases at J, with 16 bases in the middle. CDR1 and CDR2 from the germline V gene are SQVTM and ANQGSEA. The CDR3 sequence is CSVGRMIGGETQYF. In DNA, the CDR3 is TGCAGCGTTGGGCGAATGATTGGGGGAGAGACCCAGTACTTC.

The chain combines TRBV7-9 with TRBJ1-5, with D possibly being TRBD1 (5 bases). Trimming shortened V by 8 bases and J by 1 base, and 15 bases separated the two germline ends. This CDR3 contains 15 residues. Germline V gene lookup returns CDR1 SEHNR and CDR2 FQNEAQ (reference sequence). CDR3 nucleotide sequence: TGTGCCAGCGGTCCCATCGGGACCAGCAATCAGCCCCAGCATTTT. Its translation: CASGPIGTSNQPQHF. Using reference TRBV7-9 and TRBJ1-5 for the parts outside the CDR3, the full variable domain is DTGVSQNPRHKITKRGQNVTFRCDPISEHNRLYWYRQTLGQGPEFLTYFQNEAQLEKSRLLSDRFSAERPKGSFSTLEIQRTEQGDSAMYLCASGPIGTSNQPQHFGDGTRLSIL.

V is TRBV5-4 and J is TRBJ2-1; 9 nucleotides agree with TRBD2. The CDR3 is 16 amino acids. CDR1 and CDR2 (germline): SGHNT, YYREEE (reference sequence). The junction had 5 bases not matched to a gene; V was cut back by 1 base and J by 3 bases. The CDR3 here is CASSLWGGRGYNEQFF. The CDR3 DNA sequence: TGTGCCAGCAGCTTGTGGGGCGGGAGGGGCTACAATGAGCAGTTCTTC. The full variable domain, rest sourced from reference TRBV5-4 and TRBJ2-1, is ETGVTQSPTHLIKTRGQQVTLRCSSQSGHNTVSWYQQALGQGPQFIFQYYREEENGRGNFPPRFSGLQFPNYSSELNVNALELDDSALYLCASSLWGGRGYNEQFFGPGTRLTVL.

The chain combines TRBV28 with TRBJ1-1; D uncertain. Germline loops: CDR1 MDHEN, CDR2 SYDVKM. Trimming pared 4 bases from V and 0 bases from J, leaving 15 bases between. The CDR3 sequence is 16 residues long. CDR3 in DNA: TGTGCCAGCAGTTCGTTCCCGGCGGAATTGAACACTGAAGCTTTCTTT. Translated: CASSSFPAELNTEAFF.

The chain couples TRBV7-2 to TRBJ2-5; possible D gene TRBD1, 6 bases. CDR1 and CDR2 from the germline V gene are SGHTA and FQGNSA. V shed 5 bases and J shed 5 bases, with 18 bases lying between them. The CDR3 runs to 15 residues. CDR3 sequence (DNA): TGTGCCAGCAGCGGGGTCCATACAGGGTACGAGACCCAGTACTTC. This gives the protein CASSGVHTGYETQYF.

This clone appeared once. CDR3 region: CASSPGDRGIEDTQYF. The CDR3 DNA reads as TGTGCCAGCAGCCCCGGGGACAGGGGAATTGAGGATACGCAGTATTTT. This chain uses TRBV9 with TRBJ2-3; TRBD1 agrees at 10 bases. The CDR3 loop spans 16 amino acids. Germline V CDR1 and CDR2: SGDLS, YYNGEE. The ends lost 4 bases at V and 6 bases at J; junction bases unmatched: 11.

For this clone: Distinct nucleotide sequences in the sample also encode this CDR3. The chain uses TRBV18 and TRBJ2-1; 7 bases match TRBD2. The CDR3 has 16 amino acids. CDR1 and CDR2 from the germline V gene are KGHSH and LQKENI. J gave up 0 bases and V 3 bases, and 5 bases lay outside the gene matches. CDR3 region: CASSPLAASSYNEQFF. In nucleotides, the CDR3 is TGTGCCAGCTCACCTCTAGCGGCTAGCTCCTACAATGAGCAGTTCTTC.

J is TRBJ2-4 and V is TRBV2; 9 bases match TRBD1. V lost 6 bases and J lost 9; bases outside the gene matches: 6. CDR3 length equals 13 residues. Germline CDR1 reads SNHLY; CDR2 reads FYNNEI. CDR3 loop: CASRAGTGTIQYF. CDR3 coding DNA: TGTGCCAGCAGAGCCGGGACAGGGACCATTCAGTACTTC.

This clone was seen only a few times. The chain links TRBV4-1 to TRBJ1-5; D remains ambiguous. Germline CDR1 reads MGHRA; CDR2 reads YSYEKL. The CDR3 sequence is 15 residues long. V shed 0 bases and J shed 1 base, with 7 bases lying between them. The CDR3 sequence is CASSQDKNSNQPQHF. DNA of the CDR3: TGCGCCAGCAGCCAAGATAAGAACAGCAATCAGCCCCAGCATTTT.

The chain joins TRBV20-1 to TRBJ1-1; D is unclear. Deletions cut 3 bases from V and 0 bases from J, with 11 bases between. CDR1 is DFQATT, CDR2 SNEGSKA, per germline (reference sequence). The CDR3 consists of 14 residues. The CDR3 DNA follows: TGCAGTGCTAGTTCTGGGAGGGTGAACACTGAAGCTTTCTTT. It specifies CSASSGRVNTEAFF.

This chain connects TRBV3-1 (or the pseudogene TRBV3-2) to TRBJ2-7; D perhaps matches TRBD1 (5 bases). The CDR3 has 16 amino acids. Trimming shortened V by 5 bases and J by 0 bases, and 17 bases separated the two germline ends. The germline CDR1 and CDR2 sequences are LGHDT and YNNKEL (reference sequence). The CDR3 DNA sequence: TGTGCCAGCAGCACCCGACAGAGAGAAGGCTCCTACGAGCAGTACTTC. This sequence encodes CASSTRQREGSYEQYF.

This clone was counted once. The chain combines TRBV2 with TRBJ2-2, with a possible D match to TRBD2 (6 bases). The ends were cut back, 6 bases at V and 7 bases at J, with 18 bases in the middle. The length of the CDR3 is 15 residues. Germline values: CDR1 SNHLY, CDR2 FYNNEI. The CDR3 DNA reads TGTGCCAGCAGCGAAAGCGGGTCAGGTGGCGGGGAGCTGTTTTTT. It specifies CASSESGSGGGELFF. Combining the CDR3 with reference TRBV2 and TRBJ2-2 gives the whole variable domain EPEVTQTPSHQVTQMGQEVILRCVPISNHLYFYWYRQILGQKVEFLVSFYNNEISEKSEIFDDQFSVERPDGSNFTLKIRSTKLEDSAMYFCASSESGSGGGELFFGEGSRLTVL.

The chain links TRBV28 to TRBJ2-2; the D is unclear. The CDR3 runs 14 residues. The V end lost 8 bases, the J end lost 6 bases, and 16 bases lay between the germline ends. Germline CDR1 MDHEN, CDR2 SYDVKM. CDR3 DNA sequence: TGTGCCAGCGGACGAGTAGAAAAGTCCGGGGAGCTGTTTTTT. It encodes CASGRVEKSGELFF. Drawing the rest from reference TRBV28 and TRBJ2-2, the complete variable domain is DVKVTQSSRYLVKRTGEKVFLECVQDMDHENMFWYRQDPGLGLRLIYFSYDVKMKEKGDIPEGYSVSREKKERFSLILESASTNQTSMYLCASGRVEKSGELFFGEGSRLTVL.